A selection of T cell receptor beta chains follows, all from one sample in a study of shared clonotypes between healthy human individuals. Sequenced by immunoSEQ multiplex PCR; TCRdb stores in-frame clones only, minus some. Among about 2 million clones listed, roughly 94% were seen once. Material: naive CD4+ T cells sorted from blood. These receptors were taken from a man younger than 35 in good health. CDR3s include the opening cysteine and the closing phenylalanine or tryptophan. Size values are once, few and many counts, or a class for expanded clones, and some rows have none.

clone size: -
V gene: TRBV6-5
J gene: TRBJ2-5
CDR3 protein: CASSRAPTGEETQYF

clone size: -
V gene: TRBV19
J gene: TRBJ2-7
CDR3 protein: CASSPHRQAGEQYF

clone size: -
V gene: TRBV9
J gene: TRBJ2-5
CDR3 protein: CASSRTAYQETQYF

clone size: once
V gene: TRBV5-1
J gene: TRBJ1-2
CDR3 protein: CASRDRETNYGYTF

clone size: -
V gene: TRBV7-2
J gene: TRBJ2-1
CDR3 protein: CASSSGTGSSYNEQFF

clone size: -
V gene: TRBV4-1
J gene: TRBJ2-1
CDR3 protein: CASSQITGLSRFF

clone size: few
V gene: TRBV30
J gene: TRBJ2-1
CDR3 protein: CATEGPSYNEQFF

clone size: -
V gene: TRBV15
J gene: TRBJ2-5
CDR3 protein: CATSRRTSGRLGSETQYF

clone size: -
V gene: TRBV5-4
J gene: TRBJ2-2
CDR3 protein: CASSSPTSGRDTGELFF

clone size: -
V gene: TRBV7-2
J gene: TRBJ1-2
CDR3 protein: CASSSSLGQPPHYGYTF

clone size: -
V gene: TRBV6-4
J gene: TRBJ2-5
CDR3 protein: CASSVTSGAQETQYF

clone size: -
V gene: TRBV7-8
J gene: TRBJ2-7
CDR3 protein: CASSSAIRSGQKYEQYF

clone size: -
V gene: TRBV7-9
J gene: TRBJ2-5
CDR3 protein: CASSSGRNQETQYF

clone size: -
V gene: TRBV7-6
J gene: TRBJ1-4
CDR3 protein: CASSPRQSTNEKLFF

clone size: -
V gene: TRBV7-9
J gene: TRBJ1-4
CDR3 protein: CASSPKSATNEKLFF

clone size: -
V gene: TRBV7-9
J gene: TRBJ1-4
CDR3 protein: CASSLVSPTREKLFF

clone size: -
V gene: TRBV5-1
J gene: TRBJ1-1
CDR3 protein: CASSLLTGQVFEAFF

clone size: -
V gene: TRBV19
J gene: TRBJ2-7
CDR3 protein: CASSMTGTVGYEQYF

clone size: -
V gene: TRBV9
J gene: TRBJ1-4
CDR3 protein: CASSVGTGGGTNEKLFF

clone size: -
V gene: TRBV6-6
J gene: TRBJ1-1
CDR3 protein: CASSSVIGGAFF

clone size: -
V gene: TRBV2
J gene: TRBJ2-5
CDR3 protein: CASSEQGSGETQYF

clone size: -
V gene: TRBV5-1
J gene: TRBJ1-5
CDR3 protein: CASSPGTGHSNQPQHF

clone size: -
V gene: TRBV4-1
J gene: TRBJ2-7
CDR3 protein: CASSLRVVAGGLYEQYF

clone size: -
V gene: TRBV9
J gene: TRBJ2-7
CDR3 protein: CASSVQGEGYEQYF

clone size: -
V gene: TRBV30
J gene: TRBJ1-1
CDR3 protein: CAWSVLGWDGRGGTEAFF

clone size: -
V gene: TRBV6-6
J gene: TRBJ2-7
CDR3 protein: CASTDRDRGNEQYF

clone size: -
V gene: TRBV7-2
J gene: TRBJ2-5
CDR3 protein: CASSLVPGTTQETQYF

clone size: -
V gene: TRBV5-4
J gene: TRBJ1-2
CDR3 protein: CASTRGQSGNYGYTF

clone size: -
V gene: TRBV30
J gene: TRBJ1-4
CDR3 protein: CAWSLGDRVGEKLFF

clone size: -
V gene: TRBV6-5
J gene: TRBJ2-7
CDR3 protein: CASSISGTGTYEQYF

clone size: -
V gene: TRBV6-5
J gene: TRBJ2-2
CDR3 protein: CASSYSSQGGAGELFF

clone size: -
V gene: TRBV28
J gene: TRBJ2-5
CDR3 protein: CASLGETQYF

clone size: -
V gene: TRBV10-3
J gene: TRBJ1-1
CDR3 protein: CAISELGPGTEAFF

clone size: -
V gene: TRBV19
J gene: TRBJ2-7
CDR3 protein: CASSLTLAGAFYEQYF

clone size: -
V gene: TRBV10-3
J gene: TRBJ1-1
CDR3 protein: CAISEILGSAEAFF

clone size: -
V gene: TRBV7-3
J gene: TRBJ1-2
CDR3 protein: CASSSGQGISYGYTF

clone size: -
V gene: TRBV4-1
J gene: TRBJ2-3
CDR3 protein: CASSPLITDTQYF

clone size: -
V gene: TRBV6-1
J gene: TRBJ1-5
CDR3 protein: CASSERGGAQPQHF

clone size: -
V gene: TRBV28
J gene: TRBJ2-7
CDR3 protein: CASSETRATYNEQYF

clone size: -
V gene: TRBV27
J gene: TRBJ1-6
CDR3 protein: CASSLDREDSPLHF

clone size: -
V gene: TRBV29-1
J gene: TRBJ2-3
CDR3 protein: CSVTEPTDTQYF

clone size: -
V gene: TRBV7-6
J gene: TRBJ2-2
CDR3 protein: CASSLGREGGELFF

clone size: -
V gene: TRBV6-1
J gene: TRBJ2-3
CDR3 protein: CASSENGRTHSTDTQYF

clone size: -
V gene: TRBV5-4
J gene: TRBJ2-7
CDR3 protein: CASREGGPSSYEQYF

clone size: -
V gene: TRBV7-2
J gene: TRBJ2-3
CDR3 protein: CASSSSTARTDTQYF

clone size: -
V gene: TRBV30
J gene: TRBJ1-5
CDR3 protein: CAWSQTVGGQPQHF